These 19 T cell receptor beta chains were all obtained from the same sample, sequenced in a study of blood T cell repertoires in COVID-19. Sequencing used immunoSEQ multiplex PCR; TCRdb keeps in-frame clones, though not all of them. The sample carries some 270,000 clones, around 82% recorded once. Source material: peripheral blood. Source of these receptors: a human donor with COVID-19, enrolled during active disease. The donor label of this sample is uncertain.

Note on this clone: Other nucleotide sequences in the sample specify the same CDR3. The chain joins TRBV19 to TRBJ1-5; D might be TRBD1 (5 bases). CDR1 is LNHDA, CDR2 SQIVND, per germline (reference sequence). Trimming shortened V by 4 bases and J by 2 bases, and 9 bases separated the two germline ends. This CDR3 comprises 14 residues. CDR3: CASSTQGGNQPQHF. For the CDR3, the DNA is TGTGCCAGTAGTACCCAGGGTGGCAATCAGCCCCAGCATTTT.

The V gene is TRBV6-6, the J gene TRBJ1-4, with D possibly TRBD1 on 6 matching bases. V was shortened by 0 bases and J by 4 bases, with 12 bases between the two germline ends. Germline V CDR1 and CDR2: MNHNY, SVGAGI (reference sequence). There are 16 residues in the CDR3. CDR3 nucleotide sequence: TGTGCCAGCAGTTACTCGGACAGAGAAATTAATGAAAAACTGTTTTTT. Translation: CASSYSDREINEKLFF.

The chain recombines TRBV29-1 with TRBJ2-2, with D possibly matching TRBD2 (5 bases). Looked up from germline, CDR1 is SQVTM and CDR2 is ANQGSEA. Between the trimmed V and J ends, which lost 3 bases and 3 bases, there was a span of 11 bases. The CDR3 consists of 14 residues. CDR3 loop: CSVERTSDTGELFF. Written as DNA, the CDR3 is TGCAGCGTTGAGCGGACTTCGGACACCGGGGAGCTGTTTTTT.

This clone appeared a few times. The J gene is TRBJ1-1, the V gene TRBV7-9; D gene ambiguous. The germline V and J ends were trimmed by 2 bases and 4 bases, with 8 bases remaining between them. The CDR3 consists of 13 residues. Looked up from germline, CDR1 is SEHNR and CDR2 is FQNEAQ (reference sequence). The chain's CDR3 is CASSLLETTEAFF. CDR3 sequence (DNA): TGTGCCAGCAGCTTATTAGAAACCACTGAAGCTTTCTTT.

This chain links TRBV7-2 with TRBJ1-2; TRBD1 is a possible D gene (5 bases). The CDR3 contains 13 residues. CDR1 is SGHTA, CDR2 FQGNSA, per germline. V dropped 4 bases and J dropped 5 bases, with 11 bases sitting between them. The CDR3 is CASSSPAGYGYTF. The CDR3 DNA follows: TGTGCCAGCAGCTCCCCGGCAGGGTATGGCTACACCTTC. Based on the CDR3 plus reference TRBV7-2 and TRBJ1-2, the full variable domain is GAGVSQSPSNKVTEKGKDVELRCDPISGHTALYWYRQSLGQGLEFLIYFQGNSAPDKSGLPSDRFSAERTGGSVSTLTIQRTQQEDSAVYLCASSSPAGYGYTFGSGTRLTVV.

This clone showed up just once. V gene TRBV28 combines with J gene TRBJ1-3; D not certain. This CDR3 comprises 12 residues. Germline-derived CDR1 and CDR2 are MDHEN and SYDVKM. Trimming took 10 bases from V and 4 from J, leaving 11 bases between them. The CDR3 DNA reads TGTGCCATCTCCACTCCCGGAAACACCATATATTTT. Amino acids: CAISTPGNTIYF. Complete variable domain (other parts from reference TRBV28 and TRBJ1-3): DVKVTQSSRYLVKRTGEKVFLECVQDMDHENMFWYRQDPGLGLRLIYFSYDVKMKEKGDIPEGYSVSREKKERFSLILESASTNQTSMYLCAISTPGNTIYFGEGSWLTVV.

The CDR3 sequence: CATSSAGTPSPGEQYF. CDR3 in DNA: TGTGCCACCAGCAGTGCTGGGACTCCCTCACCGGGCGAGCAGTACTTC. The rearrangement uses TRBV15 and TRBJ2-7, with D perhaps TRBD2 (6 bases). CDR1 LNHNV and CDR2 YYDKDF come from the germline V gene (reference sequence). Trimming took off 3 bases at V and 6 bases at J, with 21 bases between the two ends. CDR3 length: 16 amino acids.

The rearrangement joins TRBV3-1 (or the pseudogene TRBV3-2) to TRBJ1-2; D not certain. V dropped 6 bases and J dropped 10 bases, with 15 bases sitting between them. The CDR3 spans 12 residues. Looked up from germline, CDR1 is LGHDT and CDR2 is YNNKEL (reference sequence). CDR3 loop: CASRGPSFDYTF. The CDR3 DNA reads TGTGCCAGCAGGGGCCCCTCCTTTGACTACACCTTC.

V usage is TRBV19 and J usage is TRBJ1-3; D not certain. Trimming pared 5 bases from V and 0 bases from J, leaving 14 bases between. This CDR3 is 16 amino acids long. Germline V gene lookup returns CDR1 LNHDA and CDR2 SQIVND (reference sequence). DNA for the CDR3: TGTGCCAGTAGTTCCCCCGCGCGGGGCTCTGGAAACACCATATATTTT. Residues: CASSSPARGSGNTIYF.

V usage is TRBV6-5 and J usage is TRBJ1-2, with 7 bases aligning to TRBD1. CDR3 size: 13 residues. J lost 9 bases, V lost 6 bases, and 10 bases had no gene match. Germline CDR1 and CDR2: MNHEY and SVGAGI. The CDR3 bases are TGTGCCAGCAGGATGGAGACAGGGTTCAGCTACACCTTC. It is translated as CASRMETGFSYTF.

J is TRBJ2-5 and V is TRBV19; weak D call: TRBD1 (6 bases). The CDR3 sequence is 13 residues long. CDR1 is LNHDA, CDR2 SQIVND, per germline (reference sequence). Trimming cost V 6 bases and J 4 bases, with 12 bases left between them. CDR3 nucleotides: TGTGCCAGTAGAGATCAGGGGAGAGAGACCCAGTACTTC. Its translation is CASRDQGRETQYF.

With regard to this clone: Within the sample, other DNA sequences also encode this same CDR3. The chain is built from TRBV29-1 and TRBJ1-1; D might be TRBD1 (6 bases). The CDR3 is 11 amino acids. The ends were cut back, 4 bases at V and 8 bases at J, with 11 bases in the middle. CDR1 and CDR2 from the germline V gene are SQVTM and ANQGSEA. The CDR3 sequence is CSVGRGGEAFF. As DNA, the CDR3 is TGCAGCGTTGGCAGGGGAGGGGAAGCTTTCTTT.

V and J are TRBV19 and TRBJ2-7; D is perhaps TRBD2 (5 bases). The germline CDR1 and CDR2 sequences are LNHDA and SQIVND (reference sequence). The CDR3 consists of 13 residues. The V gene lost 1 base and the J gene lost 6 bases, with 10 bases spanning the gap. CDR3 bases: TGTGCCAGTAGTATAGCTTCGGGGTTCGAGCAGTACTTC. It translates to CASSIASGFEQYF. Drawing the rest from reference TRBV19 and TRBJ2-7, the complete variable domain is DGGITQSPKYLFRKEGQNVTLSCEQNLNHDAMYWYRQDPGQGLRLIYYSQIVNDFQKGDIAEGYSVSREKKESFPLTVTSAQKNPTAFYLCASSIASGFEQYFGPGTRLTVT.

The gene calls are TRBV7-9 and TRBJ2-1; TRBD1 aligns across 7 bases. Germline CDR1 reads SEHNR; CDR2 reads FQNEAQ (reference sequence). V trimming: 5 bases; J trimming: 3 bases; junction bases outside the gene matches: 7. The length of the CDR3 is 15 residues. The CDR3 loop reads CASSPGTAHYNEQFF. The CDR3 DNA is TGTGCCAGCAGCCCAGGGACAGCCCACTACAATGAGCAGTTCTTC.

The chain employs TRBV19 and TRBJ2-7; 11 bases fit TRBD1. V trimming: 5 bases; J trimming: 2 bases; junction bases outside the gene matches: 2. The CDR3 is 14 amino acids. Germline loops: CDR1 LNHDA, CDR2 SQIVND (reference sequence). CDR3 loop: CASSWGQGAYEQYF. The CDR3 DNA reads as TGTGCCAGTAGTTGGGGACAGGGGGCCTACGAGCAGTACTTC.

The chain employs TRBV6-6 and TRBJ2-1, with 10 bases that match TRBD1. Trimming cost V 6 bases and J 5 bases; bases outside gene matches: 13. The germline V gene encodes CDR1 MNHNY and CDR2 SVGAGI (reference sequence). The CDR3 covers 17 residues. Here the CDR3 DNA reads TGTGCCAGCAGGCGACCGCCCGGACAGGGGGATGACAATGAGCAGTTCTTC. Protein sequence: CASRRPPGQGDDNEQFF.

The sample holds a few counts of this clone. The chain couples TRBV5-1 to TRBJ1-1, with no clear D. CDR3 size: 14 residues. CDR1 and CDR2 (germline): SGHRS, YFSETQ. V shed 2 bases and J shed 1 base, with 9 bases lying between them. The CDR3: CASSFTGRNTEAFF. The DNA of the CDR3 is TGCGCCAGCAGCTTCACGGGGAGGAACACTGAAGCTTTCTTT. The complete variable domain, with remaining parts taken from reference TRBV5-1 and TRBJ1-1, reads KAGVTQTPRYLIKTRGQQVTLSCSPISGHRSVSWYQQTPGQGLQFLFEYFSETQRNKGNFPGRFSGRQFSNSRSEMNVSTLELGDSALYLCASSFTGRNTEAFFGQGTRLTVV.

This clone was seen a single time. The chain is built from TRBV6-5 and TRBJ1-2; D gene unclear. The CDR3 is 13 residues long. V shed 6 bases and J shed 8 bases, with 16 bases lying between them. Germline V gene lookup returns CDR1 MNHEY and CDR2 SVGAGI. The CDR3 DNA sequence: TGTGCCAGCAGCGACCCTCGGTCTAGAGGCTACACCTTC. This encodes CASSDPRSRGYTF.

The chain uses TRBV29-1 and TRBJ1-4, with no clear D. CDR3 length: 11 amino acids. CDR1 and CDR2 (germline): SQVTM, ANQGSEA. V lost 5 bases and J 5 bases, leaving 6 bases between the germline ends. CDR3 DNA: TGCAGCGTTAGCTCAAATGAAAAACTGTTTTTT. This codes for CSVSSNEKLFF.